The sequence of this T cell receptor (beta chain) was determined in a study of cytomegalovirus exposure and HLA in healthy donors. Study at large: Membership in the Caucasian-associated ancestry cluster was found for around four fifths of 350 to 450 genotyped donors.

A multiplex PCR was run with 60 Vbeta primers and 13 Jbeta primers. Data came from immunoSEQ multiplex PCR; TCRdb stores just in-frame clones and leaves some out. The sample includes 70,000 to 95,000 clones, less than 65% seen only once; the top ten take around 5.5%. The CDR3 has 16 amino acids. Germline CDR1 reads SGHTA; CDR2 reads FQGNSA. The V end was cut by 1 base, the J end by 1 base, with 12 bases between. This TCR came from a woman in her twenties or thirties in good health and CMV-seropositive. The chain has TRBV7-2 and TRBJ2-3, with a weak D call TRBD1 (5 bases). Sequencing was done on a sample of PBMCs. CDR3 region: CASSLGGRWGTDTQYF. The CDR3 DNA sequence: TGTGCCAGCAGCTTAGGGGGCCGGTGGGGCACAGATACGCAGTATTTT.